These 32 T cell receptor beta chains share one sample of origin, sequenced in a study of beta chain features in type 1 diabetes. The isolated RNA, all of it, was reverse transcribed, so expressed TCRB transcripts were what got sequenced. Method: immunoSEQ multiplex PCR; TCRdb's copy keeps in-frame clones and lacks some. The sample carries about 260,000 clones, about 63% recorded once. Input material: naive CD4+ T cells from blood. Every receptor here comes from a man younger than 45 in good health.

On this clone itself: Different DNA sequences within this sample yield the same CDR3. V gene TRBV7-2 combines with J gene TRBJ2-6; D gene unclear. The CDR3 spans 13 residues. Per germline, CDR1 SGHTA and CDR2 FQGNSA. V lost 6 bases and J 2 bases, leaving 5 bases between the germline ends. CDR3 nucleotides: TGTGCCAGCAGTACGGCTGGGGCCAACGTCCTGACTTTC. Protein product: CASSTAGANVLTF.

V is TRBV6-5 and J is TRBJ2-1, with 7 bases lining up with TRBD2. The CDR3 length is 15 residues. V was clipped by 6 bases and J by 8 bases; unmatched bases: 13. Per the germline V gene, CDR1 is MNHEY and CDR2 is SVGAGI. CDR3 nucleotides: TGTGCCAGCAGCGTTGGGACTAAAAAGATCTATGAGCAGTTCTTC. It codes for CASSVGTKKIYEQFF.

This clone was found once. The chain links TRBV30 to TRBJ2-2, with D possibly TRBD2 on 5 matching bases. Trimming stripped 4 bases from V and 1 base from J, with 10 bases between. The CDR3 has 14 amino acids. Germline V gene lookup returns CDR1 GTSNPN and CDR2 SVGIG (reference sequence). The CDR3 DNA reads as TGTGCCTGGAAGCGGACGGTGAACACCGGGGAGCTGTTTTTT. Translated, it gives CAWKRTVNTGELFF.

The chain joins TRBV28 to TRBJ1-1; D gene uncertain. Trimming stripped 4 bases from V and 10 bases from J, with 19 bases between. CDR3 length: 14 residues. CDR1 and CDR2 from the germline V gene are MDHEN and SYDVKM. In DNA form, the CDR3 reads TGTGCCAGCAGTTCGACCCGAAATCCTCTCTTAGCTTTCTTT. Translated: CASSSTRNPLLAFF.

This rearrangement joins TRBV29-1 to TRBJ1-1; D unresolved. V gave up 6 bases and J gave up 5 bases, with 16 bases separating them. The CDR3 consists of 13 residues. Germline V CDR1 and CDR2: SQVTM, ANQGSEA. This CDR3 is CSVDGTPGTEAFF. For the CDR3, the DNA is TGCAGCGTCGACGGAACCCCGGGAACTGAAGCTTTCTTT.

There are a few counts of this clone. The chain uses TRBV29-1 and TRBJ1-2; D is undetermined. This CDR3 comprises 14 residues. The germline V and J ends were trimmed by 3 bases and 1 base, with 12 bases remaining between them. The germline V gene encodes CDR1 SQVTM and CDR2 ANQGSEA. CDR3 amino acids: CSVDDVGVNYGYTF. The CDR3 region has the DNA TGCAGCGTTGATGATGTGGGAGTTAACTATGGCTACACCTTC.

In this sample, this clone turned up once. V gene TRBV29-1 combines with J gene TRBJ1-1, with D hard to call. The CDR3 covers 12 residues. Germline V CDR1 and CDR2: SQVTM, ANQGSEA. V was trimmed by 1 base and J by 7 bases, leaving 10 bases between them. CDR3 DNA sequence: TGCAGCGTTGAAGGTTGGACTGTTGAAGCTTTCTTT. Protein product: CSVEGWTVEAFF.

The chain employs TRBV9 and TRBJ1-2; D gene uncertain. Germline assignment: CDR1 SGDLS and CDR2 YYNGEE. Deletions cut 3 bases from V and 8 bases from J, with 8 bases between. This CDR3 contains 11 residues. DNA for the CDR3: TGTGCCAGCAGCGCTTCGCCCGGCTACACCTTC. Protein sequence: CASSASPGYTF. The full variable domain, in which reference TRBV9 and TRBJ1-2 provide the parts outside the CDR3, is DSGVTQTPKHLITATGQRVTLRCSPRSGDLSVYWYQQSLDQGLQFLIQYYNGEERAKGNILERFSAQQFPDLHSELNLSSLELGDSALYFCASSASPGYTFGSGTRLTVV.

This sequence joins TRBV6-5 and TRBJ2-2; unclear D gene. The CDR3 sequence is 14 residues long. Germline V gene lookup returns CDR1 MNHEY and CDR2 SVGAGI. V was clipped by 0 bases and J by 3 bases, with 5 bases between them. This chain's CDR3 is CASSYSVHTGELFF. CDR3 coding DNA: TGTGCCAGCAGTTACTCGGTTCACACCGGGGAGCTGTTTTTT.

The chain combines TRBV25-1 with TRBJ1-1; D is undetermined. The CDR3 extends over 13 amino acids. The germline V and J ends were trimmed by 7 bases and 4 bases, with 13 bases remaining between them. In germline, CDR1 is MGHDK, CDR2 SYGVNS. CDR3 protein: CASTLSGSTEAFF. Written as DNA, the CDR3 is TGTGCCAGCACTCTCTCAGGAAGCACTGAAGCTTTCTTT.

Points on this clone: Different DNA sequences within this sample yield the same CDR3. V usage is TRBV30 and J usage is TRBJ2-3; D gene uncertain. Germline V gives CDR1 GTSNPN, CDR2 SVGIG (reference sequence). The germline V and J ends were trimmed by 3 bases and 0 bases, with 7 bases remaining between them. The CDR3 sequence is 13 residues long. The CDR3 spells CAWSLSSTDTQYF. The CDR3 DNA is TGTGCCTGGAGCCTCTCGAGCACAGATACGCAGTATTTT. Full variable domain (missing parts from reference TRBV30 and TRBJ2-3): SQTIHQWPATLVQPVGSPLSLECTVEGTSNPNLYWYRQAAGRGLQLLFYSVGIGQISSEVPQNLSASRPQDRQFILSSKKLLLSDSGFYLCAWSLSSTDTQYFGPGTRLTVL.

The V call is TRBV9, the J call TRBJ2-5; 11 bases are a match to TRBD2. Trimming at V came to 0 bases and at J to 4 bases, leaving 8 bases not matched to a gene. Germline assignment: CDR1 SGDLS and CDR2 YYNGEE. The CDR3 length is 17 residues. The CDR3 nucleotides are TGTGCCAGCAGCGTAGGCCCCACTAGCGGGGGCGGAGAGACCCAGTACTTC. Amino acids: CASSVGPTSGGGETQYF.

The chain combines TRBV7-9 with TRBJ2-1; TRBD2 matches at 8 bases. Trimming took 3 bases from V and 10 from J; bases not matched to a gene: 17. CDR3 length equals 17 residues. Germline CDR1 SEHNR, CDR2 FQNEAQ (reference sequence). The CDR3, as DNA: TGTGCCAGCAGCTTCCCGGAAGTGGCGGGGGGCCGCCCCGAGCAGTTCTTC. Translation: CASSFPEVAGGRPEQFF.

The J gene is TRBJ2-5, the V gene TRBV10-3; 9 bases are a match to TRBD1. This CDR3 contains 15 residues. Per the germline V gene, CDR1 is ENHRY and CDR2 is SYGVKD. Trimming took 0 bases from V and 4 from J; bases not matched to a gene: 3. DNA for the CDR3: TGTGCCATCAGTGAGTCTAGGACAGGGGTAGAGACCCAGTACTTC. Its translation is CAISESRTGVETQYF.

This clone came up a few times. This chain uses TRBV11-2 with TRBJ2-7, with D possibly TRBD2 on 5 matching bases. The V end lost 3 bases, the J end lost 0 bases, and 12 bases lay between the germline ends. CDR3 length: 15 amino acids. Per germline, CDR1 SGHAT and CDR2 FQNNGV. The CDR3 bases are TGTGCCAGCAGCTTCCAGAGGGCTAGCTCCTACGAGCAGTACTTC. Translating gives CASSFQRASSYEQYF.

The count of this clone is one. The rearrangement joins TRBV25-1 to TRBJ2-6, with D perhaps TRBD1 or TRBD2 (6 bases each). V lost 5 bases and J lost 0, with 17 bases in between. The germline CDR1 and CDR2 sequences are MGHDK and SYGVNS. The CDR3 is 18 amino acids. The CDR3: CASSPVRGASSGANVLTF. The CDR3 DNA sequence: TGTGCCAGCAGTCCGGTTAGGGGGGCAAGCTCTGGGGCCAACGTCCTGACTTTC.

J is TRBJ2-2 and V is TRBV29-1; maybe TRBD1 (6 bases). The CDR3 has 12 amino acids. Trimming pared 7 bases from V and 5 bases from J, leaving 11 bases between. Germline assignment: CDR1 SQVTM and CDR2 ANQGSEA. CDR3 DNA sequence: TGCAGCGGAGGGACACTAACCGGGGAGCTGTTTTTT. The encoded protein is CSGGTLTGELFF.

The CDR3 is CASSQFQTDTQYF. CDR3 DNA sequence: TGTGCCAGCAGCCAATTCCAGACAGATACGCAGTATTTT. The chain links TRBV14 to TRBJ2-3; D gene uncertain. The CDR3 has 13 residues. Germline V gene data show CDR1 as SGHDN and CDR2 as FVKESK. V was pared by 2 bases and J by 3 bases, with 6 bases between.

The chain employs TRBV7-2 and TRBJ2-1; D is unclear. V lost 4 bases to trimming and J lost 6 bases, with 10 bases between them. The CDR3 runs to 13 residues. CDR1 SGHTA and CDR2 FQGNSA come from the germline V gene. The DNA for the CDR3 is TGTGCCAGCAGCTCACATCCTAGCAATGAGCAGTTCTTC. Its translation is CASSSHPSNEQFF.

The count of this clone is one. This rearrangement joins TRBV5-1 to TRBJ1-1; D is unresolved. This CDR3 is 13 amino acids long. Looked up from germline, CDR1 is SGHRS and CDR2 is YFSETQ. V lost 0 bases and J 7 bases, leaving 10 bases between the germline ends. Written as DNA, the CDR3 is TGCGCCAGCAGCTTGGGAGATGTCTATGAAGCTTTCTTT. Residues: CASSLGDVYEAFF.

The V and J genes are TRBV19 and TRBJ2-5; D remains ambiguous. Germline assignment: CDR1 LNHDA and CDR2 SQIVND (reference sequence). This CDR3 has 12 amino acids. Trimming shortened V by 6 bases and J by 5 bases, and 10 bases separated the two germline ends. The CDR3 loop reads CASRSRRETQYF. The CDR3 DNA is TGTGCCAGTAGGTCGCGAAGGGAGACCCAGTACTTC.

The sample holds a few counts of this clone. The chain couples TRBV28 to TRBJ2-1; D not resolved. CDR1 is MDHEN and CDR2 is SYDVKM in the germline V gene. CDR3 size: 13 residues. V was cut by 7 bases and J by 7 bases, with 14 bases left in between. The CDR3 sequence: CASTLGTRNEQFF. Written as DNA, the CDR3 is TGTGCCAGCACCTTGGGAACGAGGAATGAGCAGTTCTTC.

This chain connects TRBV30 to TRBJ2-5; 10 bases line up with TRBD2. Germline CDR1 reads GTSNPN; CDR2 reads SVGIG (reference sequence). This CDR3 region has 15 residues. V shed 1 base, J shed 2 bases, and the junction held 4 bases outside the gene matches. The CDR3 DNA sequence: TGTGCCTGGAGTGGGGGACTAGCGTCTCAAGAGACCCAGTACTTC. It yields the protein CAWSGGLASQETQYF.

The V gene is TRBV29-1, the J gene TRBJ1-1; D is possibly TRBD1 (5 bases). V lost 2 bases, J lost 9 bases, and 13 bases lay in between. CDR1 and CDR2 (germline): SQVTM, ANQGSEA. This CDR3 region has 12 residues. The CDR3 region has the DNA TGCAGCGTTGAACCGGGGGAGGCCCAAGCTTTCTTT. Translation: CSVEPGEAQAFF.

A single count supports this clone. Written as DNA, the CDR3 is TGTGCCAGCAGCTTAGGGGACGGGTCTCGAACCTACGAGCAGTACTTC. Translated, it gives CASSLGDGSRTYEQYF. This sequence joins TRBV7-9 and TRBJ2-7; the D call may be TRBD1 or TRBD2 (5 bases each). The CDR3 sequence is 16 residues long. Between the trimmed V and J ends, which lost 1 base and 2 bases, there was a span of 15 bases. Germline V gene sequence: CDR1 SEHNR, CDR2 FQNEAQ (reference sequence).

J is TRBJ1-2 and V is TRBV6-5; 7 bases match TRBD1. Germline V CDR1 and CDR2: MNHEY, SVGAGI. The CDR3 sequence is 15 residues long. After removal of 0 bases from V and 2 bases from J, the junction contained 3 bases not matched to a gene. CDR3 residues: CASSYSGQANYGYTF. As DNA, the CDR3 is TGTGCCAGCAGTTACTCTGGACAGGCGAACTATGGCTACACCTTC.

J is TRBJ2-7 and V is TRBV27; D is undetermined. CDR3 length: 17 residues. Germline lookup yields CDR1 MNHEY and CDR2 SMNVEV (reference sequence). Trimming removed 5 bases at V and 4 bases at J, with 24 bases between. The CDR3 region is CASSLLPAAPSRYEQYF. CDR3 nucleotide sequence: TGTGCCAGCAGTCTCCTACCGGCAGCCCCGAGTCGTTACGAGCAGTACTTC.

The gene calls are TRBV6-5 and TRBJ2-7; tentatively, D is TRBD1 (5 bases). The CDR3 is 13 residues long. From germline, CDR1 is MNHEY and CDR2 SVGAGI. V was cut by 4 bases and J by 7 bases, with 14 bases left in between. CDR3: CASSSDAGWEQYF. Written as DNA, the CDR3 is TGTGCCAGCAGTTCCGACGCAGGGTGGGAGCAGTACTTC.

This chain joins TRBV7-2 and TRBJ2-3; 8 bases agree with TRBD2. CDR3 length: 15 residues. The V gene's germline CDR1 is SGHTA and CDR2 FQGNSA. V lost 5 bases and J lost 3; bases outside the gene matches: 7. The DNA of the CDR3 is TGTGCCAGCAGCCGGGCGGGGGGTGGTACAGATACGCAGTATTTT. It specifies CASSRAGGGTDTQYF. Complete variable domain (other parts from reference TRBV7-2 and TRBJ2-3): GAGVSQSPSNKVTEKGKDVELRCDPISGHTALYWYRQSLGQGLEFLIYFQGNSAPDKSGLPSDRFSAERTGGSVSTLTIQRTQQEDSAVYLCASSRAGGGTDTQYFGPGTRLTVL.

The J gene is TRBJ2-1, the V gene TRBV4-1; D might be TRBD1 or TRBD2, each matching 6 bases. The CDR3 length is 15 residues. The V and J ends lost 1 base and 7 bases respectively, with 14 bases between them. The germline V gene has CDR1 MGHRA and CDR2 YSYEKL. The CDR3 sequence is CASSQVGRGQNEQFF. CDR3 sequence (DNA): TGCGCCAGCAGCCAAGTGGGACGGGGGCAGAATGAGCAGTTCTTC.

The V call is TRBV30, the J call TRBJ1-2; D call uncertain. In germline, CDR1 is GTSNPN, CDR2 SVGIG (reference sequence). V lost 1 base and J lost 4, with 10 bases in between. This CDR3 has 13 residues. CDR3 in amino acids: CAWSETVGYGYTF. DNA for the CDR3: TGTGCCTGGAGTGAAACGGTTGGCTATGGCTACACCTTC.

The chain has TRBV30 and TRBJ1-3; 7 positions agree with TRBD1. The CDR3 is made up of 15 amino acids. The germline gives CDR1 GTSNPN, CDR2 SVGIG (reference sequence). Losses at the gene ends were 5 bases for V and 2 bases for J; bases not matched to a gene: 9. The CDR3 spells CAWAHIQGAGNTIYF. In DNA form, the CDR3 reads TGTGCCTGGGCTCATATTCAGGGGGCTGGAAACACCATATATTTT.